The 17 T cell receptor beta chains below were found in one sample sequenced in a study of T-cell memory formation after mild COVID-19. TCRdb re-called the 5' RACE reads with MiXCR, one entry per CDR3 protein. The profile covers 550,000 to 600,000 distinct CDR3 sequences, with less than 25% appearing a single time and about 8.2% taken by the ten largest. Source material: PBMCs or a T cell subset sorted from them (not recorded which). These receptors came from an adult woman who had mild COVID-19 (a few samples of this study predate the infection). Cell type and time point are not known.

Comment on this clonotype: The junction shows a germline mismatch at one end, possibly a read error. Written as DNA, the CDR3 is TGCACCGTTGAAGACAGGGCGGGAACTGAAGCTTTCTTT. Its protein is CTVEDRAGTEAFF. V usage is TRBV29-1 and J usage is TRBJ1-1; 7 bases agree with TRBD1. This CDR3 spans 13 amino acids. Germline V lookup: CDR1 SQVTM, CDR2 ANQGSEA.

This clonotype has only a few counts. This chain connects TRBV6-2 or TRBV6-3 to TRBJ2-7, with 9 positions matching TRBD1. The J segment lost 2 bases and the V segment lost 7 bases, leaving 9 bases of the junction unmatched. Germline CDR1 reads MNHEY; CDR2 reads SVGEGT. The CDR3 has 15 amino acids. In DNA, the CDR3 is TGTGCCAGCACCCTCGGGACAGGGTTTACCTACGAGCAGTACTTC. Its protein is CASTLGTGFTYEQYF.

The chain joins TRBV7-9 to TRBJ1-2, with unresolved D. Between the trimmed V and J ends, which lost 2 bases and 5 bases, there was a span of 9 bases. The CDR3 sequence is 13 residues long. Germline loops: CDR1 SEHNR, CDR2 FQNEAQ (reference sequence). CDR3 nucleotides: TGTGCCAGCAGCTTAAGGACGGAATATGGCTACACCTTC. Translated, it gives CASSLRTEYGYTF.

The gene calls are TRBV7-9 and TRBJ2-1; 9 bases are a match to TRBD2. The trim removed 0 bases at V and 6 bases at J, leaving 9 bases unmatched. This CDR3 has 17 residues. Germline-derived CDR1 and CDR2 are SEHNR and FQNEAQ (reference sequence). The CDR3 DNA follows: TGTGCCAGCAGCTTAGCGCTAGCGGGGTCCCCTTTCAATGAGCAGTTCTTC. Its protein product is CASSLALAGSPFNEQFF.

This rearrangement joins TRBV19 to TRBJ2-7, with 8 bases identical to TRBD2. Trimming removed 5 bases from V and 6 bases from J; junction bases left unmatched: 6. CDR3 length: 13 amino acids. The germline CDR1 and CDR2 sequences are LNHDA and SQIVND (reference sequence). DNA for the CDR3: TGTGCCAGTAGTGCTAGACTAGCGCTCGAGCAGTACTTC. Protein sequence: CASSARLALEQYF.

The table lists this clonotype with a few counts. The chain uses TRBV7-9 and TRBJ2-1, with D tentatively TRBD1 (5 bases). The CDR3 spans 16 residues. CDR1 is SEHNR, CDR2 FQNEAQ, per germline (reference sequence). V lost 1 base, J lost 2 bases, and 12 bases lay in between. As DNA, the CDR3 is TGTGCCAGCAGCTTAGGATGGGGCGTCGCCTACAATGAGCAGTTCTTC. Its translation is CASSLGWGVAYNEQFF.

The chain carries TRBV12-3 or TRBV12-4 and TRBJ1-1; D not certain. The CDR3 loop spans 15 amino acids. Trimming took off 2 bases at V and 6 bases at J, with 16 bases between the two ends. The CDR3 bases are TGTGCCAGCAGTTTATCCCCCAGGTCGACGTCTGAAGCTTTCTTT. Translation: CASSLSPRSTSEAFF.

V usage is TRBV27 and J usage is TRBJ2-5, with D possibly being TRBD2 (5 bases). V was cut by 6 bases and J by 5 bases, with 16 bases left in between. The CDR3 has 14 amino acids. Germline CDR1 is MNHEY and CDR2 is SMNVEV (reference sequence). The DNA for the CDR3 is TGTGCCAGCAGCCCCCGAGGGCCTTGGGAGACCCAGTACTTC. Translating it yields CASSPRGPWETQYF.

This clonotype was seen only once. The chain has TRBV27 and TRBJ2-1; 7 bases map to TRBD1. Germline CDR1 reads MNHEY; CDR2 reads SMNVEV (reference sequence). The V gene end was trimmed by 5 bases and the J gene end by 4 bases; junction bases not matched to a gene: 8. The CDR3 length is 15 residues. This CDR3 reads CASSLDRVRYNEQFF. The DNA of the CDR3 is TGTGCCAGCAGTCTAGACAGGGTTCGGTACAATGAGCAGTTCTTC.

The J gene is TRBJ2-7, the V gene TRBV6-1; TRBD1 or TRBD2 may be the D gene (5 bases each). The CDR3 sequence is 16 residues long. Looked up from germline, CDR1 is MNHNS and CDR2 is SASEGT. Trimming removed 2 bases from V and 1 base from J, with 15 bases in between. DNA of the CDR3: TGTGCCAGCAGTGAAATCGGGATGGGGGTTTCCTACGAGCAGTACTTC. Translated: CASSEIGMGVSYEQYF.

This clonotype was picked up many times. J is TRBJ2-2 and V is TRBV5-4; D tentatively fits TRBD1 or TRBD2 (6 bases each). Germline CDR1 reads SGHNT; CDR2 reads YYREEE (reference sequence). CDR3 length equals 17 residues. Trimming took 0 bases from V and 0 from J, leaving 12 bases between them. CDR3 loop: CASSLGGANANTGELFF. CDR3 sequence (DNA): TGTGCCAGCAGCTTGGGGGGGGCAAACGCGAACACCGGGGAGCTGTTTTTT.

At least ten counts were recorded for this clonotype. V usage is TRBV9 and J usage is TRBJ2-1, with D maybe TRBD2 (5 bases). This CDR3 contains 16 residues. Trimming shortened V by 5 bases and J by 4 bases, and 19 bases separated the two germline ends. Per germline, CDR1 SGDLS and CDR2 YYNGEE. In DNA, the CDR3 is TGTGCCAGCAGTCCTTTGTCGGCTAGCTCGTACAATGAGCAGTTCTTC. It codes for CASSPLSASSYNEQFF. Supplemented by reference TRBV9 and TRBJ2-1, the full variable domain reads DSGVTQTPKHLITATGQRVTLRCSPRSGDLSVYWYQQSLDQGLQFLIQYYNGEERAKGNILERFSAQQFPDLHSELNLSSLELGDSALYFCASSPLSASSYNEQFFGPGTRLTVL.

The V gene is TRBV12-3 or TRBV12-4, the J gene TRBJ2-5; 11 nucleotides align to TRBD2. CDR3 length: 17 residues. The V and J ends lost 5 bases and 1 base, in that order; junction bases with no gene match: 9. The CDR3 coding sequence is TGTGCCAGCAGTCAAACCTCCGGGACTAGCGGCCAAGAGACCCAGTACTTC. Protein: CASSQTSGTSGQETQYF.

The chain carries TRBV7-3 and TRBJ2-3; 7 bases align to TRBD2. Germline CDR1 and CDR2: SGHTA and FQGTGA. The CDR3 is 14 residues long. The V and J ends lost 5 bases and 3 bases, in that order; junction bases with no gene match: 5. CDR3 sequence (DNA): TGTGCCAGCAGCCCGGGGGGATGGACAGATACGCAGTATTTT. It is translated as CASSPGGWTDTQYF.

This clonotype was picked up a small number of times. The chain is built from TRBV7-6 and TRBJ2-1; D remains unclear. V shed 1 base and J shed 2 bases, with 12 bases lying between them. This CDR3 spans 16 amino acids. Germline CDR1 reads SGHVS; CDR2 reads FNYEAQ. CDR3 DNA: TGTGCCAGCAGCTTAGGACCAGCTGGGACCTACAATGAGCAGTTCTTC. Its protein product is CASSLGPAGTYNEQFF.

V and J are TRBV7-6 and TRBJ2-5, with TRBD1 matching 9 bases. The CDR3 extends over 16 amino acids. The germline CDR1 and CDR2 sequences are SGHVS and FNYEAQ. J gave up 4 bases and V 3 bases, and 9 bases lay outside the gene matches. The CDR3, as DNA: TGTGCCAGCAGCTTTTTCGCCCGGACAGGGGTAGAGACCCAGTACTTC. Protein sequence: CASSFFARTGVETQYF.

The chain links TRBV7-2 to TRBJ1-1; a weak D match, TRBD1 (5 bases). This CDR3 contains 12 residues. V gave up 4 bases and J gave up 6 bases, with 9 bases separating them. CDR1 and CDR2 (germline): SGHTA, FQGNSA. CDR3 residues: CASSWDRSEAFF. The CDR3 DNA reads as TGTGCCAGCAGCTGGGACCGGTCTGAAGCTTTCTTT. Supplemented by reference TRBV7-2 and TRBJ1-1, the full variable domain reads GAGVSQSPSNKVTEKGKDVELRCDPISGHTALYWYRQSLGQGLEFLIYFQGNSAPDKSGLPSDRFSAERTGGSVSTLTIQRTQQEDSAVYLCASSWDRSEAFFGQGTRLTVV.